This T cell receptor (beta chain) emerged from a study of T cells in localized non-small cell lung cancer. Study-wide findings and caveats: Appearing in adjacent lung were a median roughly 57 of the top 100 tumor clones. Of the tissues analyzed, uninvolved adjacent lung showed maximal T cell clonality, greater than tumor.

On this clone: Its cognate antigen is unknown.

Method: immunoSEQ multiplex PCR; TCRdb's copy keeps in-frame clones and lacks some. This sample has about 3,300 clones; about 26% occur once, and the top ten carry around 8.3%. Trimming removed 5 bases at V and 0 bases at J, with 8 bases between. This CDR3 has 13 residues. Germline V gives CDR1 MNHGY, CDR2 SAAAGT. V is TRBV6-8 and J is TRBJ2-7; possible D gene TRBD2, 5 bases. The source was normal lung tissue next to the tumor, collected before any cancer treatment. The clonotype comes from a woman aged 40-75 years with stage I lung adenocarcinoma. The DNA for the CDR3 is TGTGCCAGCAGTGAGACTAACTCCTACGAGCAGTACTTC. Translating gives CASSETNSYEQYF.